Listed below are T cell receptor beta chains from one sample, sequenced in a study of T cell responses to AZD1222 COVID-19 vaccine. The method was immunoSEQ multiplex PCR; TCRdb's version includes in-frame clones alone and lacks a portion of them. The sample has around 130,000 clones, over 85% seen once. Sequenced here: peripheral blood, sampled on day 0 of AZD1222 vaccination. These receptors all come from an adult in good health. CDR3s include the opening cysteine and the closing phenylalanine or tryptophan. Fields, in order: D gene, clone size, V gene, J gene, CDR3 protein, CDR3 DNA. A D gene is named only where the DNA matches it firmly. Clone size, where shown, is once, few, many, or a class for clones that have expanded.

D gene: TRBD2
clone size: -
V gene: TRBV28
J gene: TRBJ2-5
CDR3 protein: CASSSQRGRGTQYF
CDR3 DNA: TGTGCCAGCAGTTCCCAGCGGGGACGTGGGACCCAGTACTTC

D gene: -
clone size: once
V gene: TRBV5-1
J gene: TRBJ2-7
CDR3 protein: CASRLWENSYEQYF
CDR3 DNA: TGCGCCAGCAGACTTTGGGAAAATTCCTACGAGCAGTACTTC

D gene: TRBD2
clone size: -
V gene: TRBV5-6
J gene: TRBJ2-4
CDR3 protein: CASSLPGGGQYF
CDR3 DNA: TGTGCCAGCAGCTTGCCGGGAGGGGGTCAGTACTTC

D gene: -
clone size: -
V gene: TRBV2
J gene: TRBJ2-5
CDR3 protein: CASSEDSEETQYF
CDR3 DNA: TGTGCCAGCAGTGAGGACAGCGAAGAGACCCAGTACTTC

D gene: -
clone size: -
V gene: TRBV15
J gene: TRBJ1-2
CDR3 protein: CATSRDREYGYTF
CDR3 DNA: TGTGCCACCAGCAGGGACCGTGAATATGGCTACACCTTC

D gene: TRBD1
clone size: -
V gene: TRBV12-3/TRBV12-4
J gene: TRBJ1-1
CDR3 protein: CASSWDRDVFF
CDR3 DNA: TGTGCCAGCAGTTGGGACAGGGACGTTTTCTTT

D gene: TRBD1
clone size: -
V gene: TRBV10-3
J gene: TRBJ2-6
CDR3 protein: CAISLQGSSGANVLTF
CDR3 DNA: TGTGCCATCAGCTTACAGGGGTCTTCTGGGGCCAACGTCCTGACTTTC

D gene: -
clone size: -
V gene: TRBV7-9
J gene: TRBJ1-1
CDR3 protein: CASSFGQTTEAFF
CDR3 DNA: TGTGCCAGCAGCTTTGGACAGACCACTGAAGCTTTCTTT

D gene: -
clone size: -
V gene: TRBV9
J gene: TRBJ2-1
CDR3 protein: CASSRTGWATNEQFF
CDR3 DNA: TGTGCCAGCAGCCGCACAGGGTGGGCCACCAATGAGCAGTTCTTC

D gene: -
clone size: -
V gene: TRBV7-2
J gene: TRBJ1-2
CDR3 protein: CASSLDRQQSTFYGYTF
CDR3 DNA: TGTGCCAGCAGCTTAGATCGTCAGCAGAGCACCTTCTATGGCTACACCTTC

D gene: TRBD1
clone size: -
V gene: TRBV5-5
J gene: TRBJ2-5
CDR3 protein: CASTILPHSGGGETQYF
CDR3 DNA: TGTGCCAGCACTATACTCCCTCACTCAGGGGGCGGTGAGACCCAGTACTTC

D gene: -
clone size: -
V gene: TRBV11-2
J gene: TRBJ1-3
CDR3 protein: CASSITASSGNTIYF
CDR3 DNA: TGTGCCAGCAGCATTACTGCAAGCTCTGGAAACACCATATATTTT

D gene: -
clone size: -
V gene: TRBV28
J gene: TRBJ2-1
CDR3 protein: CASSFTYNEQFF
CDR3 DNA: TGTGCCAGCAGTTTCACCTACAATGAGCAGTTCTTC

D gene: -
clone size: -
V gene: TRBV4-1
J gene: TRBJ2-3
CDR3 protein: CASSQGLEDTQYF
CDR3 DNA: TGCGCCAGCAGCCAAGGTTTGGAGGATACGCAGTATTTT

D gene: -
clone size: -
V gene: TRBV27
J gene: TRBJ2-1
CDR3 protein: CASTSLGYNEQFF
CDR3 DNA: TGTGCCAGCACGAGCCTAGGGTACAATGAGCAGTTCTTC

D gene: -
clone size: -
V gene: TRBV12-3/TRBV12-4
J gene: TRBJ1-2
CDR3 protein: CASGRGSSYGYTF
CDR3 DNA: TGTGCCAGCGGACGGGGCAGCAGCTATGGCTACACCTTC

D gene: -
clone size: -
V gene: TRBV6-6
J gene: TRBJ1-1
CDR3 protein: CASSSGGRTEAFF
CDR3 DNA: TGTGCCAGCAGTAGTGGGGGGCGCACTGAAGCTTTCTTT

D gene: -
clone size: -
V gene: TRBV7-8
J gene: TRBJ2-3
CDR3 protein: CASSLEGRMEDTQYF
CDR3 DNA: TGTGCCAGCAGCTTAGAGGGCCGAATGGAAGATACGCAGTATTTT

D gene: -
clone size: -
V gene: TRBV9
J gene: TRBJ1-2
CDR3 protein: CASSAQRSGYGYTF
CDR3 DNA: TGTGCCAGCAGCGCCCAACGGTCTGGCTATGGCTACACCTTC

D gene: -
clone size: -
V gene: TRBV5-1
J gene: TRBJ1-3
CDR3 protein: CASSSGNTIYF
CDR3 DNA: TGCGCCAGCAGCTCAGGAAACACCATATATTTT

D gene: -
clone size: -
V gene: TRBV5-1
J gene: TRBJ1-1
CDR3 protein: CASWPGPATDTEAFF
CDR3 DNA: TGCGCCAGCTGGCCCGGACCGGCAACGGACACTGAAGCTTTCTTT

D gene: TRBD1
clone size: -
V gene: TRBV9
J gene: TRBJ2-5
CDR3 protein: CASSVGRTGSRGETQYF
CDR3 DNA: TGTGCCAGCAGCGTAGGAAGGACAGGGTCACGCGGGGAGACCCAGTACTTC

D gene: -
clone size: -
V gene: TRBV28
J gene: TRBJ1-2
CDR3 protein: CASSFRYGYTF
CDR3 DNA: TGTGCCAGCAGTTTTAGGTACGGCTACACCTTC

D gene: -
clone size: -
V gene: TRBV28
J gene: TRBJ1-2
CDR3 protein: CASIRGAGAGYTF
CDR3 DNA: TGTGCCAGCATTCGGGGGGCGGGTGCTGGCTACACCTTC

D gene: -
clone size: -
V gene: TRBV28
J gene: TRBJ1-5
CDR3 protein: CASNLSNQPQHF
CDR3 DNA: TGTGCCAGCAACCTAAGTAATCAGCCCCAGCATTTT

D gene: TRBD2
clone size: -
V gene: TRBV5-5
J gene: TRBJ2-7
CDR3 protein: CASSLVPSGSYEQYF
CDR3 DNA: TGTGCCAGCAGCTTGGTTCCTAGCGGCTCCTACGAGCAGTACTTC

D gene: -
clone size: -
V gene: TRBV6-2/TRBV6-3
J gene: TRBJ1-1
CDR3 protein: CASSLTQGVTEAFF
CDR3 DNA: TGTGCCAGCAGCCTTACACAGGGCGTCACTGAAGCTTTCTTT

D gene: TRBD1
clone size: -
V gene: TRBV24-1
J gene: TRBJ2-2
CDR3 protein: CATSEPQGTEYNTGELFF
CDR3 DNA: TGTGCCACCAGTGAACCCCAGGGGACAGAATACAACACCGGGGAGCTGTTTTTT

D gene: -
clone size: -
V gene: TRBV3-1/TRBV3-2
J gene: TRBJ2-1
CDR3 protein: CASSQAPFSEQFF
CDR3 DNA: TGTGCCAGCAGCCAAGCCCCCTTTTCCGAGCAGTTCTTC

D gene: TRBD2
clone size: once
V gene: TRBV30
J gene: TRBJ2-3
CDR3 protein: CAWKSKRDTDTQYF
CDR3 DNA: TGTGCCTGGAAAAGCAAGCGGGACACAGATACGCAGTATTTT

D gene: -
clone size: -
V gene: TRBV28
J gene: TRBJ1-5
CDR3 protein: CASSLGGGNSNQPQHF
CDR3 DNA: TGTGCCAGCAGTTTGGGTGGGGGAAATAGCAATCAGCCCCAGCATTTT

D gene: -
clone size: -
V gene: TRBV20-1
J gene: TRBJ1-2
CDR3 protein: CSASGAGRYTF
CDR3 DNA: TGCAGTGCTAGTGGGGCAGGGCGCTACACCTTC

D gene: -
clone size: -
V gene: TRBV28
J gene: TRBJ1-4
CDR3 protein: CASRTGLGGKLFF
CDR3 DNA: TGTGCCAGCAGGACAGGATTAGGCGGAAAACTGTTTTTT

D gene: -
clone size: -
V gene: TRBV19
J gene: TRBJ1-2
CDR3 protein: CASSITVNYGYTF
CDR3 DNA: TGTGCCAGTAGTATAACAGTGAACTATGGCTACACCTTC

D gene: -
clone size: -
V gene: TRBV4-3
J gene: TRBJ2-1
CDR3 protein: CASSPGPYNEQFF
CDR3 DNA: TGCGCCAGCAGCCCTGGTCCCTACAATGAGCAGTTCTTC

D gene: -
clone size: -
V gene: TRBV6-1
J gene: TRBJ1-2
CDR3 protein: CASSDILTGSYGYTF
CDR3 DNA: TGTGCCAGCAGTGACATATTGACCGGCTCCTATGGCTACACCTTC

D gene: TRBD1
clone size: few
V gene: TRBV29-1
J gene: TRBJ1-2
CDR3 protein: CSAITSRTGTNYGYTF
CDR3 DNA: TGCAGCGCAATAACTTCGAGGACAGGCACTAACTATGGCTACACCTTC

D gene: -
clone size: -
V gene: TRBV10-3
J gene: TRBJ1-2
CDR3 protein: CAISEIGGFVYTF
CDR3 DNA: TGTGCCATCAGTGAGATAGGAGGCTTCGTCTACACCTTC

D gene: -
clone size: -
V gene: TRBV9
J gene: TRBJ1-6
CDR3 protein: CASSVNDRSSYNSPLHF
CDR3 DNA: TGTGCCAGCAGCGTAAACGACAGAAGCTCCTATAATTCACCCCTCCACTTT

D gene: -
clone size: -
V gene: TRBV29-1
J gene: TRBJ1-1
CDR3 protein: CSVDSTAGTEAFF
CDR3 DNA: TGCAGCGTTGACTCCACCGCTGGGACTGAAGCTTTCTTT

D gene: -
clone size: -
V gene: TRBV28
J gene: TRBJ1-2
CDR3 protein: CASRPNYGYTF
CDR3 DNA: TGTGCCAGCAGACCTAACTATGGCTACACCTTC

D gene: -
clone size: -
V gene: TRBV28
J gene: TRBJ1-1
CDR3 protein: CASSSPASEGNTEAFF
CDR3 DNA: TGTGCCAGCAGTTCCCCCGCAAGTGAGGGGAACACTGAAGCTTTCTTT

D gene: TRBD1
clone size: -
V gene: TRBV12-5
J gene: TRBJ1-2
CDR3 protein: CASGPGTAFNYGYTF
CDR3 DNA: TGTGCTAGTGGTCCGGGGACAGCATTTAACTATGGCTACACCTTC

D gene: -
clone size: -
V gene: TRBV7-9
J gene: TRBJ2-5
CDR3 protein: CASSLPQETQYF
CDR3 DNA: TGTGCCAGCAGCTTACCCCAAGAGACCCAGTACTTC

D gene: -
clone size: -
V gene: TRBV6-5
J gene: TRBJ1-2
CDR3 protein: CASSYSGGVYGYTF
CDR3 DNA: TGTGCCAGCAGTTACTCGGGGGGGGTCTATGGCTACACCTTC

D gene: TRBD2
clone size: -
V gene: TRBV28
J gene: TRBJ2-4
CDR3 protein: CASGDSGTTKNIQYF
CDR3 DNA: TGTGCCAGCGGAGACTCCGGGACTACCAAAAACATTCAGTACTTC

D gene: -
clone size: -
V gene: TRBV28
J gene: TRBJ2-7
CDR3 protein: CASGLGESYEQYF
CDR3 DNA: TGTGCCAGCGGTCTCGGGGAGTCCTACGAGCAGTACTTC

D gene: -
clone size: -
V gene: TRBV19
J gene: TRBJ1-6
CDR3 protein: CASARDPNSPLHF
CDR3 DNA: TGTGCCAGTGCCAGGGACCCCAATTCACCCCTCCACTTT